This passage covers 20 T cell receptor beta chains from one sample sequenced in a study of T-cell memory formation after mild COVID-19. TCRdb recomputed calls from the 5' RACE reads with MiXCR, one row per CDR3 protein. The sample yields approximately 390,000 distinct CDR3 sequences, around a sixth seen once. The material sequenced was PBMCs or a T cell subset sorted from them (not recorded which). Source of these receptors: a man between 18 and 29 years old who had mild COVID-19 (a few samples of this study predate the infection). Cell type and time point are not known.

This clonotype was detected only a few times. The CDR3 reads CASSLETGKGGYTF. The CDR3 region has the DNA TGTGCCAGCAGCTTAGAAACAGGGAAGGGGGGCTACACCTTC. The genes are TRBV7-8 and TRBJ1-2; TRBD1 might be the D (6 bases). V lost 1 base, J lost 8 bases, and 14 bases lay in between. The germline V gene encodes CDR1 SGHVS and CDR2 FQNEAQ. The CDR3 loop spans 14 amino acids.

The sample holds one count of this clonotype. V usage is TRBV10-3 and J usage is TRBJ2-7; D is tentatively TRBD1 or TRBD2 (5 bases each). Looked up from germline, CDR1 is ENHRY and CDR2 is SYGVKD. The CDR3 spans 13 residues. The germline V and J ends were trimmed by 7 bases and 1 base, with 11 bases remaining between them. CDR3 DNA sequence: TGTGCCATCACAGGGACCCCGTCCTACGAGCAGTACTTC. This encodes CAITGTPSYEQYF.

This CDR3 reads CATSRVRTDTYEQYF. The CDR3 DNA sequence: TGTGCCACCAGCAGAGTGCGGACAGACACCTACGAGCAGTACTTC. The chain employs TRBV15 and TRBJ2-7; tentatively, D is TRBD1 (6 bases). The CDR3 totals 15 residues. Between the trimmed V and J ends, which lost 1 base and 2 bases, there was a span of 12 bases. CDR1 LNHNV and CDR2 YYDKDF come from the germline V gene (reference sequence).

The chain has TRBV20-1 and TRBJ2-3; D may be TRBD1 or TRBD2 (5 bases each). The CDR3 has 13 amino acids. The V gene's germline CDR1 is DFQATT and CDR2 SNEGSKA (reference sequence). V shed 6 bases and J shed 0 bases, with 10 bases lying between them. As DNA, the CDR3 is TGCAGTGCGGGGGTGACGAGCACAGATACGCAGTATTTT. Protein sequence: CSAGVTSTDTQYF.

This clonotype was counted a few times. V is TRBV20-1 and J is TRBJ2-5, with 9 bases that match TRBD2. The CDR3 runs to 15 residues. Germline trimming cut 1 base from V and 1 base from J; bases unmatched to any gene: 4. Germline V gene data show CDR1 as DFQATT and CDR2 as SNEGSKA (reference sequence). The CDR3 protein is CSARGLAGPQETQYF. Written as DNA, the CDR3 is TGCAGTGCTAGAGGGCTAGCGGGGCCCCAAGAGACCCAGTACTTC.

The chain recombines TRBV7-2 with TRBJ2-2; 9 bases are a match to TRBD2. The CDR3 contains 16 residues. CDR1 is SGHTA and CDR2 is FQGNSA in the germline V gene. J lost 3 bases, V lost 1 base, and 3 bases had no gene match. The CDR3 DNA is TGTGCCAGCAGCTTAGTTGAGCGGGGGGACACCGGGGAGCTGTTTTTT. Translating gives CASSLVERGDTGELFF. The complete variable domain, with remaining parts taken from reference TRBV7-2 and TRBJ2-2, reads GAGVSQSPSNKVTEKGKDVELRCDPISGHTALYWYRQSLGQGLEFLIYFQGNSAPDKSGLPSDRFSAERTGGSVSTLTIQRTQQEDSAVYLCASSLVERGDTGELFFGEGSRLTVL.

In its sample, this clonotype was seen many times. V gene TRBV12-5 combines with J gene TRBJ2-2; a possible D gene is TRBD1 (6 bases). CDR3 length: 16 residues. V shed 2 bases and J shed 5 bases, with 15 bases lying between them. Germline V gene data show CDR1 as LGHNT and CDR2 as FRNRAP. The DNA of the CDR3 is TGTGCTAGTGGTTTGCTTACGGGACACCTAACCGGGGAGCTGTTTTTT. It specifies CASGLLTGHLTGELFF.

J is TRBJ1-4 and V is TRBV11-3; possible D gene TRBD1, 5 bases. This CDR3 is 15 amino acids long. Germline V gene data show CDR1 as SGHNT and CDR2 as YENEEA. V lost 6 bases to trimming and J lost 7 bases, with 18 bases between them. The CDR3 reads CASRIHPGSGEKLFF. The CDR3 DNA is TGTGCCAGCAGGATCCATCCAGGGTCAGGTGAAAAACTGTTTTTT.

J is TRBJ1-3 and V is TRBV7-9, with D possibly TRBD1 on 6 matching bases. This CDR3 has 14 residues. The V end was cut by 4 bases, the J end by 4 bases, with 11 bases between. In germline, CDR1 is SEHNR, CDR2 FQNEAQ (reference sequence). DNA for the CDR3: TGTGCCAGCAGCTCCACAGGGTTAGGAAACACCATATATTTT. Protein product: CASSSTGLGNTIYF.

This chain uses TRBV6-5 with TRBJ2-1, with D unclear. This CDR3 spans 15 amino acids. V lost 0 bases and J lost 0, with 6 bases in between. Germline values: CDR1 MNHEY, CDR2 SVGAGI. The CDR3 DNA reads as TGTGCCAGCAGTTACTCGAGACTCTCCTACAATGAGCAGTTCTTC. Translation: CASSYSRLSYNEQFF.

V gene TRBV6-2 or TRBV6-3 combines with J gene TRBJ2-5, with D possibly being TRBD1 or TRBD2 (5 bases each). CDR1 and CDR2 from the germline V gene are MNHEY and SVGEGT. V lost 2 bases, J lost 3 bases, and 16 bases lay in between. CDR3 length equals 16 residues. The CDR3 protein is CASSYPTDKREETQYF. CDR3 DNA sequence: TGTGCCAGCAGTTACCCCACGGACAAGAGGGAAGAGACCCAGTACTTC.

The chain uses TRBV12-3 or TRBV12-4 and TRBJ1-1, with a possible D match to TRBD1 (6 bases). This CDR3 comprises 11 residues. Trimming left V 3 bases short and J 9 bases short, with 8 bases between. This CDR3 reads CASSFGQKAFF. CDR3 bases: TGTGCCAGCAGTTTCGGACAGAAAGCTTTCTTT.

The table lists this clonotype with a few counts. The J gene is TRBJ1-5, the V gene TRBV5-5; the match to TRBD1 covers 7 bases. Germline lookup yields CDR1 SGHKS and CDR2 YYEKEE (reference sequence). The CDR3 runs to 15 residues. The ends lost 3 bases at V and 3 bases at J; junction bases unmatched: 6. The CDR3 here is CASSYRTGANQPQHF. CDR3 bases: TGTGCCAGCAGCTACCGGACAGGCGCCAATCAGCCCCAGCATTTT.

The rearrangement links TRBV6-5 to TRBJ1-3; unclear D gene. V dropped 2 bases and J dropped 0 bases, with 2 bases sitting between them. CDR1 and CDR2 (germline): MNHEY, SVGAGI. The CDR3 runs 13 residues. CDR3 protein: CASSYGSGNTIYF. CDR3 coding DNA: TGTGCCAGCAGTTACGGCTCTGGAAACACCATATATTTT.

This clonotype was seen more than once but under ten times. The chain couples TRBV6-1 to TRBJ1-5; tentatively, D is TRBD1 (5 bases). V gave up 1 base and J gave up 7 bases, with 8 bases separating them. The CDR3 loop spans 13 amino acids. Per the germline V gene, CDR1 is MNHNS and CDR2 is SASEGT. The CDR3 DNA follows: TGTGCCAGCAGTGAAGTAACAGGACAGCCCCAGCATTTT. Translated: CASSEVTGQPQHF.

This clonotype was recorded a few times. CDR3 nucleotide sequence: TGCGCCAGCAGCTTGGCTCAGTTCAACACTGAAGCTTTCTTT. This sequence encodes CASSLAQFNTEAFF. The chain carries TRBV5-1 and TRBJ1-1; no clear D gene. There are 14 residues in the CDR3. In germline, CDR1 is SGHRS, CDR2 YFSETQ. V was clipped by 0 bases and J by 2 bases, with 8 bases between them.

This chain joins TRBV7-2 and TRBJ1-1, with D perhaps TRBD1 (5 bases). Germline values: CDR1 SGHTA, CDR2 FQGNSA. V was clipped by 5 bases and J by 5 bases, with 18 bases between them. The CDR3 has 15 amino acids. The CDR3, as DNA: TGTGCCAGCAGCGCTAATGGTCCGGGGGGGACTGAAGCTTTCTTT. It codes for CASSANGPGGTEAFF.

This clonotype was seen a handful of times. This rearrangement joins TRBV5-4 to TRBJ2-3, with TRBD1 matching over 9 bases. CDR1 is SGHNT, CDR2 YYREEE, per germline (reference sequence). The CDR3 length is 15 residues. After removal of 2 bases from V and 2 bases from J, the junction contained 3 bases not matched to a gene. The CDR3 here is CASSLQGALTDTQYF. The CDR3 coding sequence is TGTGCCAGCAGCTTACAGGGGGCCCTCACAGATACGCAGTATTTT.

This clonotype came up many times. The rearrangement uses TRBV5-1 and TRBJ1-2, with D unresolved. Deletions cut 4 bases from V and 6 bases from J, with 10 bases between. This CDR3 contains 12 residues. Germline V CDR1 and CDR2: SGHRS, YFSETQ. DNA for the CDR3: TGCGCCAGCAGCCGAGGTGAGGATGGCTACACCTTC. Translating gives CASSRGEDGYTF.

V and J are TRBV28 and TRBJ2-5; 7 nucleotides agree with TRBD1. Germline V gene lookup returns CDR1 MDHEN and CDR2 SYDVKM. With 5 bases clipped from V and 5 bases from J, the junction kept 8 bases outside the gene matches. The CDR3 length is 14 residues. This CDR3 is CASSRTGVVETQYF. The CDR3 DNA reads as TGTGCCAGCAGTCGAACAGGGGTAGTGGAGACCCAGTACTTC. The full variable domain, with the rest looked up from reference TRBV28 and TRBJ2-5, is DVKVTQSSRYLVKRTGEKVFLECVQDMDHENMFWYRQDPGLGLRLIYFSYDVKMKEKGDIPEGYSVSREKKERFSLILESASTNQTSMYLCASSRTGVVETQYFGPGTRLLVL.